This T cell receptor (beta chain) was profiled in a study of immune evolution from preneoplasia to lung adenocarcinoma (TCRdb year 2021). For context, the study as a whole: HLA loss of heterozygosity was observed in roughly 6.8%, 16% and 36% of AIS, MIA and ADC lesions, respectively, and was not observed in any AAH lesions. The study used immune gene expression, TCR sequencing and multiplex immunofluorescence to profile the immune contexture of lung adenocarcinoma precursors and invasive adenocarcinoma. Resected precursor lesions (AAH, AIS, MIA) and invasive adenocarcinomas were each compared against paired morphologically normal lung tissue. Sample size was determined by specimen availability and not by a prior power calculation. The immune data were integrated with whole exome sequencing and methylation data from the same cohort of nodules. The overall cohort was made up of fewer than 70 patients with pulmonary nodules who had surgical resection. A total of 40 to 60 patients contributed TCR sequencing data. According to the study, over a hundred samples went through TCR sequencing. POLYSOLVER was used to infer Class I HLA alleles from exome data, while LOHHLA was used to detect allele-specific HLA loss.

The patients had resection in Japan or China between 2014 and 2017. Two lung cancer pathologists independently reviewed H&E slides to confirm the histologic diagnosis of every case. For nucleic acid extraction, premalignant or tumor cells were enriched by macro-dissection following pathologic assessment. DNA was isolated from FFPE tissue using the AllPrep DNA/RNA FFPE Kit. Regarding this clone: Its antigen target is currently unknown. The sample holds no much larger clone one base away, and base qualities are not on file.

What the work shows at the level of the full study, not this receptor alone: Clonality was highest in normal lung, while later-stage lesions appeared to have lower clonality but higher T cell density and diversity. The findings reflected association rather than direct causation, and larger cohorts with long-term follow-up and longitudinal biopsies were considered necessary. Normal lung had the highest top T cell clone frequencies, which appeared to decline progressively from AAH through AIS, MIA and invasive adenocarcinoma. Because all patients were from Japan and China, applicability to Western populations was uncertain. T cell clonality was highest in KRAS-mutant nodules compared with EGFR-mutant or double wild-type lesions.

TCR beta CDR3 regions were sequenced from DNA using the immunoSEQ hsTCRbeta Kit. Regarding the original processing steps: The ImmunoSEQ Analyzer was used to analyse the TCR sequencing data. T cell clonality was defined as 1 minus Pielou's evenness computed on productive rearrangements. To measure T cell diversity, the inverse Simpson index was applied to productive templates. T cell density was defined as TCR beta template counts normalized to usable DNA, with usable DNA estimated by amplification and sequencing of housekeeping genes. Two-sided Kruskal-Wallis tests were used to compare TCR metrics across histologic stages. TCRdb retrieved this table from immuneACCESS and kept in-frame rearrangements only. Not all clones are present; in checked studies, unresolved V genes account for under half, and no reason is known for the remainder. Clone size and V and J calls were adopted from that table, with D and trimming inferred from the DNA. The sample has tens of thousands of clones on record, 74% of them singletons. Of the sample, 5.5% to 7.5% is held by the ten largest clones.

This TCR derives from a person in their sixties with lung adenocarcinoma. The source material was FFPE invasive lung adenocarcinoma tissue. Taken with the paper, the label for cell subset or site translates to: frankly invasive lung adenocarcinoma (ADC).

The DNA is TGTGCCAGCTCACCACCAGCAGCTAGCTCCTACAATGAGCAGTTCTTC. This encodes CASSPPAASSYNEQFF. Recombination joined TRBV18 with TRBJ2-1, with no reliable assignment of the D segment. The CDR3 runs 16 amino acids, cysteine and phenylalanine included. Only the CDR3 DNA is retained, 48 bases long and in frame from the first base. CDR1 and CDR2 are read off the germline V gene as KGHSH and LQKENI. Relative to germline, V is 0 bases shorter and J is 0 bases shorter, with 9 bases between their ends. Extended through the reference TRBV18 and TRBJ2-1 proteins, this CDR3 yields the full variable domain: NAGVMQNPRHLVRRRGQEARLRCSPMKGHSHVYWYRQLPEEGLKFMVYLQKENIIDESGMPKERFSAEFPKEGPSILRIQQVVRGDSAAYFCASSPPAASSYNEQFFGPGTRLTVL.